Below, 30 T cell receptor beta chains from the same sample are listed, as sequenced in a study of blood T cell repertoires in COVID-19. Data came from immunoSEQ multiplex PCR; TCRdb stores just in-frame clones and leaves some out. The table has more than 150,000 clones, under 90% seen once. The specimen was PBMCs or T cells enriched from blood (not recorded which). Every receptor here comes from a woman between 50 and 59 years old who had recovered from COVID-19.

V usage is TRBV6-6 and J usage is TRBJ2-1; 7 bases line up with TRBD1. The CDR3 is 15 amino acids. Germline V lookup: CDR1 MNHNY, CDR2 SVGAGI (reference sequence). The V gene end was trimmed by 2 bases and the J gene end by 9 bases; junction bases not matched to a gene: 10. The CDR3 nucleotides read TGTGCCAGCAGTTACCCGGGACAGAGAGGCCCTGAGCAGTTCTTC. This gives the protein CASSYPGQRGPEQFF.

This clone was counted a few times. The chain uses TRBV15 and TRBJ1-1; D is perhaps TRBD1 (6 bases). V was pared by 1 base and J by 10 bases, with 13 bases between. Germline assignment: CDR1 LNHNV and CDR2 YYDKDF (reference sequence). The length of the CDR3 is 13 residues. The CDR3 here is CATSRVGGGGAFF. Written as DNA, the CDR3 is TGTGCCACCAGCAGAGTTGGGGGCGGGGGAGCTTTCTTT.

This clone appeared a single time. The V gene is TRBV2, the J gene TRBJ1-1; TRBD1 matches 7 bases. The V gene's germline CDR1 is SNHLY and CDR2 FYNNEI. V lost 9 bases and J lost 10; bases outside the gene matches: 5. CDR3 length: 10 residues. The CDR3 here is CARGDSGAFF. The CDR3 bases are TGTGCCAGGGGGGACAGCGGAGCTTTCTTT.

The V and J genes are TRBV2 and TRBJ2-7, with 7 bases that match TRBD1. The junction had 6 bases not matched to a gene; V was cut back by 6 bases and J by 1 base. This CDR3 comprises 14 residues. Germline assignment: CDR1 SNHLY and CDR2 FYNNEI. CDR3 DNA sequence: TGTGCCAGCAGACGACAGGGAAGTTCCTACGAGCAGTACTTC. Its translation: CASRRQGSSYEQYF.

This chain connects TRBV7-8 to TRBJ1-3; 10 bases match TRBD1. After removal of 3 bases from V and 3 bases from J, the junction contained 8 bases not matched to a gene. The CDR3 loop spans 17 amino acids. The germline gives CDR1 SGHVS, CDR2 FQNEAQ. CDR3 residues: CASSLEGQGLFGNTIYF. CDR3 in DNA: TGTGCCAGCAGCTTGGAGGGACAGGGGTTGTTTGGAAACACCATATATTTT.

The CDR3 nucleotides are TGTGCCAGCAGCCCATGGCAGGGCAATCAGCCCCAGCATTTT. Translating it yields CASSPWQGNQPQHF. The chain has TRBV3-1 (or the pseudogene TRBV3-2) and TRBJ1-5; D not certain. Trimming took off 4 bases at V and 2 bases at J, with 9 bases between the two ends. The CDR3 has 14 residues. Germline CDR1 and CDR2: LGHDT and YNNKEL (reference sequence).

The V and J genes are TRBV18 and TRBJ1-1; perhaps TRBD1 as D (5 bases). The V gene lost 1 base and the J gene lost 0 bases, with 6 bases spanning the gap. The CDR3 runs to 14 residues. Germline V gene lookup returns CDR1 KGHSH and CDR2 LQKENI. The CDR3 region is CASSPQGMNTEAFF. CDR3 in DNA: TGTGCCAGCTCACCACAGGGGATGAACACTGAAGCTTTCTTT.

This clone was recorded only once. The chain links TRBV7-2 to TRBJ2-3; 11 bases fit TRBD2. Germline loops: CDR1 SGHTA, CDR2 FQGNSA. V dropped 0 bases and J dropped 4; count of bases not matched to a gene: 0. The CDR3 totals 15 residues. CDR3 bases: TGTGCCAGCAGCTTAGCACTAGCGGGAGCAGATACGCAGTATTTT. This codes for CASSLALAGADTQYF.

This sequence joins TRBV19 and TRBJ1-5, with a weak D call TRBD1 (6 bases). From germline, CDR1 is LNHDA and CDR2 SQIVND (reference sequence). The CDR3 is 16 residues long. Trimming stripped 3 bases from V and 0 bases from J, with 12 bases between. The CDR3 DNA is TGTGCCAGTAGTATCAGGGGAATCGATAGCAATCAGCCCCAGCATTTT. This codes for CASSIRGIDSNQPQHF.

The CDR3 sequence: CSVEDPRQKAGELFF. The CDR3 nucleotides read TGCAGCGTTGAAGATCCGCGGCAGAAGGCCGGGGAGCTGTTTTTT. This chain joins TRBV29-1 and TRBJ2-2; D unclear. Germline loops: CDR1 SQVTM, CDR2 ANQGSEA. The CDR3 spans 15 residues. V was clipped by 0 bases and J by 6 bases, with 14 bases between them.

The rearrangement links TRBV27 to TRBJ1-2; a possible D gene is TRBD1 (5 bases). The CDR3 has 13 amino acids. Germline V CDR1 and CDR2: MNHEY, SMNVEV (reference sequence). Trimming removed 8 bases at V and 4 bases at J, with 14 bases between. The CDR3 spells CASSRGTAYGYTF. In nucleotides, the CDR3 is TGTGCCAGCTCTCGCGGGACGGCCTATGGCTACACCTTC.

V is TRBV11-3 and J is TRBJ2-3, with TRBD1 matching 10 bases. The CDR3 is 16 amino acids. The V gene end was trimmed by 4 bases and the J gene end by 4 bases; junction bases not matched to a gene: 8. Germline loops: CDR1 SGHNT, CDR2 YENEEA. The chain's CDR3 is CASSSRRTGGPDTQYF. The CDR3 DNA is TGTGCCAGCAGCTCCAGAAGGACAGGGGGACCAGATACGCAGTATTTT.

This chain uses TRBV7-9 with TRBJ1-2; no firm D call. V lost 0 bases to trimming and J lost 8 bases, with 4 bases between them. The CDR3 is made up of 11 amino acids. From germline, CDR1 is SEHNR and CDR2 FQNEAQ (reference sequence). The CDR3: CASSLAEGYTF. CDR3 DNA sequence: TGTGCCAGCAGCTTAGCGGAGGGCTACACCTTC.

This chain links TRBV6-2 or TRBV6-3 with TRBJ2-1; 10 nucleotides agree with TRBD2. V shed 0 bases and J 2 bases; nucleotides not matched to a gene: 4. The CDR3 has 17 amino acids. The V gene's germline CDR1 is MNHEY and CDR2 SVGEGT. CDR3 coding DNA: TGTGCCAGCAGTTACTCGACGAGCGGGAGGGCCTACAATGAGCAGTTCTTC. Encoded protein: CASSYSTSGRAYNEQFF.

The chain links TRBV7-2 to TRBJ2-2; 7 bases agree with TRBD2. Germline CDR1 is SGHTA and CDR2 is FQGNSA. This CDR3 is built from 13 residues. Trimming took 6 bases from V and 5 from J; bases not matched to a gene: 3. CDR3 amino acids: CASRPGGTGELFF. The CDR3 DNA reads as TGTGCCAGCAGACCCGGGGGGACCGGGGAGCTGTTTTTT.

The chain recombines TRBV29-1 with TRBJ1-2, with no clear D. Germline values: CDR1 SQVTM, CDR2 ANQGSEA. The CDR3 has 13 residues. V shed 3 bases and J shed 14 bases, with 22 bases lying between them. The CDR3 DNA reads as TGCAGCGTTGAGGGTTTCGGGTCTCCCACTCGAACCTTC. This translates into CSVEGFGSPTRTF.

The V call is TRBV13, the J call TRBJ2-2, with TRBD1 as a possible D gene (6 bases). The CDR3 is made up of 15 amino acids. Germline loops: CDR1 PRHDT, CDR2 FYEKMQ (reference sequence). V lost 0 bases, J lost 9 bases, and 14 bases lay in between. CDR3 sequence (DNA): TGTGCCAGCAGCTTAGGCGATAACAGGGTCCGGGAGCTGTTTTTT. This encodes CASSLGDNRVRELFF.

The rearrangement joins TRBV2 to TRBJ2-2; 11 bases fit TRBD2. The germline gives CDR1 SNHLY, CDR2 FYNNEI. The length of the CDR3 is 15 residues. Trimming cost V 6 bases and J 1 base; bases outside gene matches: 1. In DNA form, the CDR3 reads TGTGCCAGCAGGGGGACTAGCGGGAACACCGGGGAGCTGTTTTTT. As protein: CASRGTSGNTGELFF.

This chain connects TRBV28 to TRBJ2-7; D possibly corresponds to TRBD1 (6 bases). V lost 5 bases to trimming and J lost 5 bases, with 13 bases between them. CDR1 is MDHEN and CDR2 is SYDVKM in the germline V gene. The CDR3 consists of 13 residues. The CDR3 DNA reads TGTGCCAGCAGTCCCTGGGCAGGGGACGAGCAGTACTTC. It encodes CASSPWAGDEQYF.

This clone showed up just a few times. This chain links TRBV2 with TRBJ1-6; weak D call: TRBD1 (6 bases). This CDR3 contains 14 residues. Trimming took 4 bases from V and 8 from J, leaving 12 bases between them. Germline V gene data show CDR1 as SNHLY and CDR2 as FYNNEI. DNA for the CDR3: TGTGCCAGCAGTGTTGGGGGGGCCCATTCACCCCTCCACTTT. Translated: CASSVGGAHSPLHF.

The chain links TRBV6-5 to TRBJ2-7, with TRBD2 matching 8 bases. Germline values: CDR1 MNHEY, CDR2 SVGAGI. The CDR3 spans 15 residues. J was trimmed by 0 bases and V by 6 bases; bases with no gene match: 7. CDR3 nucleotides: TGTGCCAGCAGCTCCGGACTAGCCGCCTCCTACGAGCAGTACTTC. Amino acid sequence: CASSSGLAASYEQYF.

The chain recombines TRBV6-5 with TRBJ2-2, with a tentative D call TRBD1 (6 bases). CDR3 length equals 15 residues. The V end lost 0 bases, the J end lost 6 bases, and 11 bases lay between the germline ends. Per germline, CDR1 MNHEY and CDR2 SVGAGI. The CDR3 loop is CASSYSTGPPGELFF. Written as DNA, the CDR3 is TGTGCCAGCAGTTACTCGACAGGCCCTCCCGGGGAGCTGTTTTTT.

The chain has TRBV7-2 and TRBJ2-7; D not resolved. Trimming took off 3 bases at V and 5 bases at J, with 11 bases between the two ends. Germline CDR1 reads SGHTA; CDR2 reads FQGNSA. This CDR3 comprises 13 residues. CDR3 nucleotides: TGTGCCAGCAGCTTTAGAGTTCTTGACGAGCAGTACTTC. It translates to CASSFRVLDEQYF.

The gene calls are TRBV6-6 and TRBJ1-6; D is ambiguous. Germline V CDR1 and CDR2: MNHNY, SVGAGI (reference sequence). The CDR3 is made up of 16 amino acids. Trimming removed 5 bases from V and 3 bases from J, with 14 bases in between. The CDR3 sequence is CASSRGGLLYNSPLHF. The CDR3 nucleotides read TGTGCCAGCAGTCGAGGCGGACTGCTCTATAATTCACCCCTCCACTTT.

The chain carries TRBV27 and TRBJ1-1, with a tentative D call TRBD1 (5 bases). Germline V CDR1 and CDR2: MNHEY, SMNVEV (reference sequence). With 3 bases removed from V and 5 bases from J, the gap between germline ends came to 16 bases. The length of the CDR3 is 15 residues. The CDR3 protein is CASSFMPGRATEAFF. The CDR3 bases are TGTGCCAGCAGTTTCATGCCGGGCAGGGCAACTGAAGCTTTCTTT.

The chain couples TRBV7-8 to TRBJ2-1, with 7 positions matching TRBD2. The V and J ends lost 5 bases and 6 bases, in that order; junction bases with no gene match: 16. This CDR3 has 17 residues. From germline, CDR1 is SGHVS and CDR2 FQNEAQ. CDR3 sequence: CASSLQRGGRISNEQFF. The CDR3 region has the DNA TGTGCCAGCAGCCTCCAGAGAGGCGGGAGAATCTCCAATGAGCAGTTCTTC.

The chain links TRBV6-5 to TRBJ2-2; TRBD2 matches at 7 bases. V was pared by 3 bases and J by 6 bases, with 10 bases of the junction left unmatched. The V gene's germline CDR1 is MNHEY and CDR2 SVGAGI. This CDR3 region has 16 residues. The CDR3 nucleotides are TGTGCCAGCAGTTATCACGAGGGAGCGGGATCCGGGGAGCTGTTTTTT. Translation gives CASSYHEGAGSGELFF.

Here the CDR3 DNA reads TGTGCCAGCAGGGGGGGAGGGTACAATGAGCAGTTCTTC. Protein: CASRGGGYNEQFF. The rearrangement links TRBV2 to TRBJ2-1; 7 bases are shared with TRBD2. The V gene's germline CDR1 is SNHLY and CDR2 FYNNEI. With 6 bases clipped from V and 4 bases from J, the junction kept 3 bases outside the gene matches. The CDR3 has 13 residues.

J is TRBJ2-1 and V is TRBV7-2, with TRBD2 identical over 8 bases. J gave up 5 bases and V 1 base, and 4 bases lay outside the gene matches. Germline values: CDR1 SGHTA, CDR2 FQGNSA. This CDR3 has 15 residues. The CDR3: CASSLEAGENNEQFF. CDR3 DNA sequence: TGTGCCAGCAGCTTAGAAGCGGGAGAAAACAATGAGCAGTTCTTC.

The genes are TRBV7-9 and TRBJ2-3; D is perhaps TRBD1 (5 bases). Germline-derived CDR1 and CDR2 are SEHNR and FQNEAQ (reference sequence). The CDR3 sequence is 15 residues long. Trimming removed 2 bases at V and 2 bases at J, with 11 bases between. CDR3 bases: TGTGCCAGCAGCTTAATCTCAGGGTTCACAGATACGCAGTATTTT. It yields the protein CASSLISGFTDTQYF.